Below, 7 T cell receptor beta chains from the same sample are listed, as sequenced in a study of shared clonotypes between healthy human individuals (dated by TCRdb to 2018 to 2020). Library prep was done by the immunoSEQ multiplex PCR assay. Not all clones reach the TCRdb copy of this immuneACCESS table, which keeps in-frame sequences only. Checked studies attribute under half of the gap to unresolved V genes and leave the rest unexplained. Present in this sample are roughly 110,000 clones, under 70% of which were seen just once. About 23% of the sample is in the top ten clones. Sequenced material: memory CD8+ T cells sorted from blood. In light of the paper, this sample's cell subset or site label describes: CD45RO+ cells pooled with CCR7-negative TemRA cells. The receptors shown here come from a woman between 25 and 40 years old in good health.

This clone was seen a few times. This sequence joins TRBV19 and TRBJ1-5; 8 bases map to TRBD1. V lost 5 bases, J lost 3 bases, and 6 bases stayed unmatched. This CDR3 is built from 15 residues. Germline V gene data show CDR1 as LNHDA and CDR2 as SQIVND (reference sequence). CDR3 nucleotide sequence: TGTGCCAGTAGTCTGCGGACAGGGCTCAATCAGCCCCAGCATTTT. This codes for CASSLRTGLNQPQHF.

This clone has a handful of counts. This chain uses TRBV28 with TRBJ1-2, with 7 bases identical to TRBD1. The CDR3 is 17 residues long. CDR1 and CDR2 (germline): MDHEN, SYDVKM. V trimming: 6 bases; J trimming: 5 bases; junction bases outside the gene matches: 18. In DNA, the CDR3 is TGTGCCAGCAGCTACCATTCATTAGCCGGGACAGAGTATGGCTACACCTTC. Translation: CASSYHSLAGTEYGYTF.

V gene TRBV28 combines with J gene TRBJ2-2; no clear D gene. The CDR3 spans 17 residues. The germline V gene has CDR1 MDHEN and CDR2 SYDVKM. Trimming shortened V by 3 bases and J by 5 bases, and 19 bases separated the two germline ends. The DNA of the CDR3 is TGTGCCAGCAGTTTTGGGCTAGTCCTATTCGAGACCGGGGAGCTGTTTTTT. Translated, it gives CASSFGLVLFETGELFF.

This clone was picked up a small number of times. This chain connects TRBV5-4 to TRBJ2-3; D unresolved. CDR1 and CDR2 (germline): SGHNT, YYREEE (reference sequence). Deletions cut 4 bases from V and 1 base from J, with 13 bases between. The CDR3 runs to 15 residues. DNA for the CDR3: TGTGCCAGCAGCCGCGTGGGATGGGGCACAGATACGCAGTATTTT. This sequence encodes CASSRVGWGTDTQYF.

The chain combines TRBV6-5 with TRBJ2-1; 9 nucleotides align to TRBD1. This CDR3 is built from 16 residues. Trimming cost V 2 bases and J 4 bases; bases outside gene matches: 6. Germline lookup yields CDR1 MNHEY and CDR2 SVGAGI. CDR3 DNA sequence: TGTGCCAGCAGTTACGCCCGGGACAGGGATTACAATGAGCAGTTCTTC. It encodes CASSYARDRDYNEQFF.

V and J are TRBV2 and TRBJ2-5; D call uncertain. Germline V gives CDR1 SNHLY, CDR2 FYNNEI. V dropped 5 bases and J dropped 2 bases, with 12 bases sitting between them. The CDR3 sequence is 14 residues long. The CDR3 reads CASSKRAEQETQYF. The CDR3 bases are TGTGCCAGCAGTAAAAGGGCGGAACAAGAGACCCAGTACTTC.

In its sample, this clone was seen once. The chain links TRBV7-8 to TRBJ1-1; the D gene is possibly TRBD1 (5 bases). The germline V gene encodes CDR1 SGHVS and CDR2 FQNEAQ. The CDR3 runs to 16 residues. V lost 6 bases to trimming and J lost 3 bases, with 20 bases between them. The CDR3 DNA follows: TGTGCCAGCAGTAAAAGGCGGGACGCTATTTACACTGAAGCTTTCTTT. This encodes CASSKRRDAIYTEAFF.